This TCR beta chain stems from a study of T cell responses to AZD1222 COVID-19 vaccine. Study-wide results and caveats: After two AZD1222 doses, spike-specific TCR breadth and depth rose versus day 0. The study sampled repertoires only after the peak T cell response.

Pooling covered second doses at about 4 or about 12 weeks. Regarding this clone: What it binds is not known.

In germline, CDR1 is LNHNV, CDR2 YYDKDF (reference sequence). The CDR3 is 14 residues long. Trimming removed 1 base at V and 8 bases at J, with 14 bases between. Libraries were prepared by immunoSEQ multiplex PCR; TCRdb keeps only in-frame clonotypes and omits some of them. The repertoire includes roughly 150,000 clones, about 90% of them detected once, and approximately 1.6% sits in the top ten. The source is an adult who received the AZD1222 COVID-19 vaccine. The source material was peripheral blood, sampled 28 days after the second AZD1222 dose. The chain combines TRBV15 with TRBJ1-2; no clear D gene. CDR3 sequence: CATSRVGSNVGYTF. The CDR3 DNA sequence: TGTGCCACCAGCAGAGTGGGTTCGAATGTCGGCTACACCTTC. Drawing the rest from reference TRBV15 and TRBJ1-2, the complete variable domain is DAMVIQNPRYQVTQFGKPVTLSCSQTLNHNVMYWYQQKSSQAPKLLFHYYDKDFNNEADTPDNFQSRRPNTSFCFLDIRSPGLGDTAMYLCATSRVGSNVGYTFGSGTRLTVV.